The 7 T cell receptor beta chains below all came from one sample that was sequenced in a study of T cell changes during pregnancy in multiple sclerosis. The assay was immunoSEQ multiplex PCR, and TCRdb's table has in-frame clones only and misses some. The table shows approximately 88,000 clones, with approximately 94% occurring only once. This material consisted of peripheral blood, taken in the third trimester of pregnancy. The receptors shown here come from a female donor with multiple sclerosis, enrolled in a pregnancy study.

With regard to this clone: The identical CDR3 is also encoded by other nucleotide sequences in the sample. CDR3 DNA sequence: TGTGCCAGCAGCTTAGGGGGCCTCAATCAGCCCCAGCATTTT. The encoded protein is CASSLGGLNQPQHF. This chain joins TRBV7-9 and TRBJ1-5; D perhaps matches TRBD1 (5 bases). The V gene lost 1 base and the J gene lost 3 bases, with 7 bases spanning the gap. The CDR3 runs 14 residues. Germline V gene lookup returns CDR1 SEHNR and CDR2 FQNEAQ (reference sequence).

The chain has TRBV28 and TRBJ2-7; 13 nucleotides line up with TRBD2. Germline V gene data show CDR1 as MDHEN and CDR2 as SYDVKM. The V gene end was trimmed by 6 bases and the J gene end by 5 bases; junction bases not matched to a gene: 10. The CDR3 is 16 residues long. The CDR3 is CASSVLGLAGQNEQYF. The CDR3 DNA is TGTGCCAGCAGCGTCCTGGGACTAGCGGGACAAAACGAGCAGTACTTC.

The table lists this clone with a count of one. The chain links TRBV7-2 to TRBJ1-3; D may be TRBD1 (5 bases). V was pared by 3 bases and J by 7 bases, with 19 bases between. The CDR3 loop spans 16 amino acids. Per the germline V gene, CDR1 is SGHTA and CDR2 is FQGNSA. CDR3 sequence reads: CASSFSVQGIGNTIYF. CDR3 nucleotide sequence: TGTGCCAGCAGCTTCTCGGTCCAGGGAATAGGGAACACCATATATTTT.

The gene calls are TRBV7-2 and TRBJ2-7; perhaps TRBD2 as D (6 bases). The CDR3 extends over 14 amino acids. Deletions cut 5 bases from V and 2 bases from J, with 13 bases between. The V gene's germline CDR1 is SGHTA and CDR2 FQGNSA. Here the CDR3 DNA reads TGTGCCAGCAGCCCGGGAGTTTCCGCCTACGAGCAGTACTTC. This translates into CASSPGVSAYEQYF. Filled out from reference TRBV7-2 and TRBJ2-7, the complete variable domain reads GAGVSQSPSNKVTEKGKDVELRCDPISGHTALYWYRQSLGQGLEFLIYFQGNSAPDKSGLPSDRFSAERTGGSVSTLTIQRTQQEDSAVYLCASSPGVSAYEQYFGPGTRLTVT.

The V and J genes are TRBV5-6 and TRBJ2-3; 8 bases align to TRBD2. Germline CDR1 and CDR2: SGHDT and YYEEEE. The CDR3 consists of 16 residues. Trimming at V came to 5 bases and at J to 2 bases, leaving 10 bases not matched to a gene. The CDR3 here is CASRGSQRGLTDTQYF. CDR3 nucleotide sequence: TGTGCCAGCAGAGGTTCCCAGCGGGGGCTCACAGATACGCAGTATTTT.

This clone has a single count. The chain employs TRBV4-3 and TRBJ2-3; D is possibly TRBD2 (6 bases). V was shortened by 3 bases and J by 2 bases, with 15 bases between the two germline ends. Germline V gene sequence: CDR1 LGHNA, CDR2 YSLEER. The CDR3 runs 16 residues. This CDR3 is CASSHSVGTVTDTQYF. The DNA for the CDR3 is TGCGCCAGCAGCCACTCTGTCGGGACTGTCACAGATACGCAGTATTTT.

This clone was picked up one time. The CDR3 bases are TGTGCCAGCAGCCCGGGACATACAGGCGACGAGCAGTACTTC. Translating gives CASSPGHTGDEQYF. The chain uses TRBV11-2 and TRBJ2-7; D might be TRBD1 (6 bases). V was pared by 5 bases and J by 5 bases, with 16 bases between. This CDR3 spans 14 amino acids. From germline, CDR1 is SGHAT and CDR2 FQNNGV. Supplemented by reference TRBV11-2 and TRBJ2-7, the full variable domain reads EAGVAQSPRYKIIEKRQSVAFWCNPISGHATLYWYQQILGQGPKLLIQFQNNGVVDDSQLPKDRFSAERLKGVDSTLKIQPAKLEDSAVYLCASSPGHTGDEQYFGPGTRLTVT.